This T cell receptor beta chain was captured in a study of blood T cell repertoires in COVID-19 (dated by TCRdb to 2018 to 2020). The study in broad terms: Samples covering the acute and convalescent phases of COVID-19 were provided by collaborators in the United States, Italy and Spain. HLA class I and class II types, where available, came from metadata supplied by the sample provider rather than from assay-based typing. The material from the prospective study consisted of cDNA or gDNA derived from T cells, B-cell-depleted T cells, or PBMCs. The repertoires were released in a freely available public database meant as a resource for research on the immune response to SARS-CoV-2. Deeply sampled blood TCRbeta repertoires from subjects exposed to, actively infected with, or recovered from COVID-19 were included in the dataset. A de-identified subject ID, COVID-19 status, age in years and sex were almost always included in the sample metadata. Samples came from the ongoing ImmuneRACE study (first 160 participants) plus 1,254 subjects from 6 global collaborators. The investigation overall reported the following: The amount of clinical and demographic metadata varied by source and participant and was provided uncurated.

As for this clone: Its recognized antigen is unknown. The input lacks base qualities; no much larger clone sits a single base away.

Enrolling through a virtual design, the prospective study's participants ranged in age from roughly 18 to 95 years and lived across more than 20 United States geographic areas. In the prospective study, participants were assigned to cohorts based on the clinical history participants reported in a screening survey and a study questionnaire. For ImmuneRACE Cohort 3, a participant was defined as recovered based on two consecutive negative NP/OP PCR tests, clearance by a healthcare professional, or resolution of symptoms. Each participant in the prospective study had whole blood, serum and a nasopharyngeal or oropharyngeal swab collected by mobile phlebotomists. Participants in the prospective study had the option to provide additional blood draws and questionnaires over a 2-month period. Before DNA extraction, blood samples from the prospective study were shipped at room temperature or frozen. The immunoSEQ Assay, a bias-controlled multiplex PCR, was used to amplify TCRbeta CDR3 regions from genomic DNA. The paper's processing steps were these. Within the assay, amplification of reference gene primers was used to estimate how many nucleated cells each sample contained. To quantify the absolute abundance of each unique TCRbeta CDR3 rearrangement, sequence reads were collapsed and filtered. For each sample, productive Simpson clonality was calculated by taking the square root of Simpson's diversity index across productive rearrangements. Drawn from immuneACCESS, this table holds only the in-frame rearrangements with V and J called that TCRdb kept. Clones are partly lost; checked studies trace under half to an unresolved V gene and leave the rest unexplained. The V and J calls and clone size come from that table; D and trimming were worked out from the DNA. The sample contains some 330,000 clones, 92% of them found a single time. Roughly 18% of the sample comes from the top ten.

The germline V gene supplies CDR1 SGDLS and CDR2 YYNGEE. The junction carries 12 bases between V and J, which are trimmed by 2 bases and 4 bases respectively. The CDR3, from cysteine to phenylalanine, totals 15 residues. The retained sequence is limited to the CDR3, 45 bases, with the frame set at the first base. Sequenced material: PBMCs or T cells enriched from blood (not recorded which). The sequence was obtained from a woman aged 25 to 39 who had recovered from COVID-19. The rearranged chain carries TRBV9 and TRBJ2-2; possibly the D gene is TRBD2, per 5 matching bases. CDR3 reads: CASSVADGVTGELFF. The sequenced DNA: TGTGCCAGCAGCGTCGCGGACGGGGTCACCGGGGAGCTGTTTTTT.